This TCR beta chain was captured by sequencing in a study of blood T cells in healthy people across ages. This CDR3 comprises 16 residues. The germline V gene encodes CDR1 LGHNT and CDR2 FRNRAP. The junction had 9 bases not matched to a gene; V was cut back by 1 base and J by 3 bases. Together with a sample-barcoded 5' primer, a J-beta primer mix was included in a second PCR lasting about 6 to 12 cycles. TCRdb passed the 5' RACE reads through MiXCR, listing each CDR3 protein once. The sample lists fewer than 950,000 distinct CDR3 sequences, 53% occurring once. The sample comprised blood. The V gene is TRBV12-5, the J gene TRBJ2-7, with 7 positions matching TRBD1. The receptor was isolated from an elderly man in good health. The CDR3 coding sequence is TGTGCTAGTGGTTTGGCCTCCGGGACAGCCGTCTACGAGCAGTACTTC. Amino acid sequence: CASGLASGTAVYEQYF.